This T cell receptor (beta chain) was sequenced for a study of T cells expressing NK-cell markers. Study details: The study drew TCR beta repertoires from sorted CD3+CD56+NKG2C+, CD3+CD56+NKG2C- and CD3+CD56-NKG2C+ T cells.

The V gene's germline CDR1 is MNHNY and CDR2 SVGAGI (reference sequence). The CDR3 length is 15 residues. UMIs were included in TCR beta cDNA generated by 5'RACE template switching. One entry per CDR3 protein, without DNA, is what TCRdb gives after re-calling the 5' RACE reads. Recorded for this sample: approximately 420,000 distinct CDR3 sequences. The chain is built from TRBV6-6 and TRBJ2-3; the D gene TCRdb calls, TRBD2, cannot be checked with no DNA. This receptor was taken from a woman aged 45-65 years in good health. The sequencing sample was made of blood T cells: a sorted CD56 or NKG2C T cell subset, CD4+ or CD8+ T cells, or bulk PBMC T cells (not recorded which). The CDR3 reads CASILAGSSTDTQYF.